These 15 T cell receptor beta chains originate from one sample sequenced in a study of CD8+ T cells in alopecia areata. RNA extraction and reverse transcription yielded cDNA as sequencing template. Sequencing was performed with immunoSEQ multiplex PCR; in TCRdb, only in-frame clones are kept and a portion is missing. The table includes 110,000 or so clones, under 60% detected once. The sequenced sample was NKG2D-low CD8+ T cells sorted from blood. All receptors derive from a human donor with alopecia areata.

This chain uses TRBV5-1 with TRBJ2-3, with TRBD2 as a possible D gene (5 bases). The CDR3 has 16 residues. V was cut by 4 bases and J by 2 bases, with 17 bases left in between. Germline loops: CDR1 SGHRS, CDR2 YFSETQ. The CDR3 nucleotides are TGCGCCAGCAGCCCCCTCGGACTCCAGACCACAGATACGCAGTATTTT. Its translation is CASSPLGLQTTDTQYF.

This clone was seen more than once but under ten times. The chain carries TRBV7-8 and TRBJ1-5; D is perhaps TRBD1 (5 bases). CDR3 length: 14 amino acids. Germline values: CDR1 SGHVS, CDR2 FQNEAQ. The V and J ends lost 10 bases and 4 bases respectively, with 17 bases between them. The CDR3 protein is CATSLGTSNQPQHF. The CDR3 nucleotides are TGTGCCACCTCTTTAGGGACTTCAAATCAGCCCCAGCATTTT.

The rearrangement links TRBV5-1 to TRBJ2-1; D may match TRBD1 or TRBD2 (5 bases each). Germline V gene data show CDR1 as SGHRS and CDR2 as YFSETQ. The V and J ends lost 7 bases and 8 bases respectively, with 16 bases between them. The CDR3 totals 13 residues. The DNA for the CDR3 is TGCGCCAGCCGGGACGGTGGAATCTATGAGCAGTTCTTC. Translated: CASRDGGIYEQFF.

This CDR3 reads CASSQERVPSTDTQYF. The DNA for the CDR3 is TGTGCCAGCAGCCAAGAGCGGGTCCCTAGCACAGATACGCAGTATTTT. The chain employs TRBV4-2 and TRBJ2-3, with D possibly TRBD2 on 5 matching bases. V was cut by 0 bases and J by 0 bases, with 10 bases left in between. The CDR3 contains 16 residues. Germline V gene sequence: CDR1 LGHNA, CDR2 YNFKEQ.

This clone came up a few times. The chain carries TRBV10-3 and TRBJ2-1; TRBD2 agrees at 14 bases. This CDR3 has 16 amino acids. Germline assignment: CDR1 ENHRY and CDR2 SYGVKD. V was clipped by 10 bases and J by 10 bases; unmatched bases: 15. In DNA form, the CDR3 reads TGTGCCACCAGCAATGAGGGACTAGCGGGAGAGGAAGAGCAGTTCTTC. Protein: CATSNEGLAGEEEQFF.

This clone was picked up one time. The chain recombines TRBV7-8 with TRBJ2-7; D perhaps matches TRBD2 (5 bases). The CDR3 runs 13 residues. Germline V gene data show CDR1 as SGHVS and CDR2 as FQNEAQ. Trimming cost V 2 bases and J 3 bases, with 8 bases left between them. CDR3 bases: TGTGCCAGCAGCTTACCGGGAAGCTACGAGCAGTACTTC. This gives the protein CASSLPGSYEQYF. Supplemented by reference TRBV7-8 and TRBJ2-7, the full variable domain reads GAGVSQSPRYKVAKRGQDVALRCDPISGHVSLFWYQQALGQGPEFLTYFQNEAQLDKSGLPSDRFFAERPEGSVSTLKIQRTQQEDSAVYLCASSLPGSYEQYFGPGTRLTVT.

The chain couples TRBV2 to TRBJ2-1, with 13 nucleotides matching TRBD2. J was trimmed by 5 bases and V by 9 bases; bases with no gene match: 1. The CDR3 has 13 amino acids. Germline CDR1 is SNHLY and CDR2 is FYNNEI. The CDR3 region is CARGLAGNNEQFF. CDR3 sequence (DNA): TGTGCCAGGGGACTAGCGGGGAACAATGAGCAGTTCTTC.

A few counts support this clone. This chain joins TRBV5-6 and TRBJ2-7; the match to TRBD2 covers 13 bases. V dropped 0 bases and J dropped 2; count of bases not matched to a gene: 8. This CDR3 comprises 18 residues. Germline V gives CDR1 SGHDT, CDR2 YYEEEE. CDR3 sequence: CASSLAGLAGINTYEQYF. Here the CDR3 DNA reads TGTGCCAGCAGCTTGGCGGGACTAGCGGGAATTAACACCTACGAGCAGTACTTC. Full variable domain (missing parts from reference TRBV5-6 and TRBJ2-7): DAGVTQSPTHLIKTRGQQVTLRCSPKSGHDTVSWYQQALGQGPQFIFQYYEEEERQRGNFPDRFSGHQFPNYSSELNVNALLLGDSALYLCASSLAGLAGINTYEQYFGPGTRLTVT.

This clone was detected a few times. The chain recombines TRBV28 with TRBJ2-7; the match to TRBD2 covers 7 bases. This CDR3 comprises 14 residues. V gave up 8 bases and J gave up 2 bases; unmatched junction bases: 9. Germline values: CDR1 MDHEN, CDR2 SYDVKM. CDR3 nucleotides: TGTGCCAGCCGTTACCGGGACTACACCTACGAGCAGTACTTC. Translation: CASRYRDYTYEQYF.

CDR3 in amino acids: CASSYGPLEQYF. The DNA of the CDR3 is TGTGCCAGCAGTTACGGCCCCCTCGAGCAGTACTTC. The chain couples TRBV6-5 to TRBJ2-7; D gene ambiguous. CDR1 and CDR2 (germline): MNHEY, SVGAGI. The germline V and J ends were trimmed by 2 bases and 6 bases, with 8 bases remaining between them. CDR3 length: 12 amino acids.

The rearrangement uses TRBV7-2 and TRBJ2-5; D is ambiguous. Germline V lookup: CDR1 SGHTA, CDR2 FQGNSA. Trimming left V 6 bases short and J 1 base short, with 15 bases between. The CDR3 has 15 amino acids. Written as DNA, the CDR3 is TGTGCCAGCAGGATCACCCGACCTCCCCAAGAGACCCAGTACTTC. Protein: CASRITRPPQETQYF.

DNA of the CDR3: TGTGCCAGCAGCTCCGGCGGCGGGGGCCGGGAGACCCAGTACTTC. Its translation: CASSSGGGGRETQYF. The chain couples TRBV9 to TRBJ2-5, with D perhaps TRBD2 (7 bases). CDR1 is SGDLS and CDR2 is YYNGEE in the germline V gene. The V end lost 4 bases, the J end lost 5 bases, and 18 bases lay between the germline ends. This CDR3 has 15 amino acids.

The chain recombines TRBV9 with TRBJ2-3; TRBD1 agrees at 9 bases. The CDR3 length is 16 residues. Germline V CDR1 and CDR2: SGDLS, YYNGEE. V was pared by 4 bases and J by 3 bases, with 9 bases of the junction left unmatched. CDR3 DNA sequence: TGTGCCAGCAGCCCTCGGACAGGGGAATCGACAGATACGCAGTATTTT. Translated, it gives CASSPRTGESTDTQYF.

The genes are TRBV29-1 and TRBJ2-3; 10 bases match TRBD2. The V gene's germline CDR1 is SQVTM and CDR2 ANQGSEA. The CDR3 extends over 15 amino acids. The junction had 7 bases not matched to a gene; V was cut back by 2 bases and J by 5 bases. CDR3 coding DNA: TGCAGCGTTGAAACCCCTAGCGGGGGACAAGATACGCAGTATTTT. Translating it yields CSVETPSGGQDTQYF.

This sequence joins TRBV27 and TRBJ2-1; D call uncertain. CDR1 MNHEY and CDR2 SMNVEV come from the germline V gene (reference sequence). The CDR3 length is 13 residues. The germline V and J ends were trimmed by 4 bases and 0 bases, with 4 bases remaining between them. The CDR3: CASSWGSYNEQFF. The CDR3, as DNA: TGTGCCAGCAGTTGGGGCTCCTACAATGAGCAGTTCTTC.